The 26 T cell receptor beta chains reported below all come from one sample, sequenced in a study of T cells after yellow fever vaccination. MiXCR, run by TCRdb on the 5' RACE reads, gives a single entry per CDR3 protein. The sample lists 450,000 to 550,000 distinct CDR3 sequences; around a fifth were seen once. Sequenced material: PBMCs, taken roughly 20 days after the first yellow fever vaccination. The receptors were gathered from a man aged 18 to 35 who received the YFV17D yellow fever vaccine.

J is TRBJ2-3 and V is TRBV5-5; D may be TRBD1 or TRBD2 (6 bases each). This CDR3 region has 15 residues. V was shortened by 0 bases and J by 6 bases, with 14 bases between the two germline ends. Looked up from germline, CDR1 is SGHKS and CDR2 is YYEKEE (reference sequence). The CDR3 sequence: CASSLGGAASDTQYF. The CDR3 DNA follows: TGTGCCAGCAGCTTGGGGGGGGCCGCCTCTGATACGCAGTATTTT. Full variable domain (remainder filled in from reference TRBV5-5 and TRBJ2-3): DAGVTQSPTHLIKTRGQQVTLRCSPISGHKSVSWYQQVLGQGPQFIFQYYEKEERGRGNFPDRFSARQFPNYSSELNVNALLLGDSALYLCASSLGGAASDTQYFGPGTRLTVL.

CDR3 in amino acids: CASSLGTSKGGETQYF. In DNA form, the CDR3 reads TGCGCCAGCAGCTTGGGGACTAGCAAAGGCGGAGAGACCCAGTACTTC. The genes are TRBV5-1 and TRBJ2-5; 8 nucleotides match TRBD2. After removal of 0 bases from V and 4 bases from J, the junction contained 8 bases not matched to a gene. This CDR3 is built from 16 residues. Germline CDR1 and CDR2: SGHRS and YFSETQ.

A few counts support this clonotype. The chain has TRBV6-1 and TRBJ2-7, with TRBD1 matching over 7 bases. Germline values: CDR1 MNHNS, CDR2 SASEGT. This CDR3 comprises 14 residues. V was clipped by 3 bases and J by 1 base; unmatched bases: 3. CDR3 nucleotides: TGTGCCAGCAGTGAGTCAGGGGGATCCTACGAGCAGTACGTC. This codes for CASSESGGSYEQYV.

This clonotype was found a few times. The chain couples TRBV20-1 to TRBJ2-3; 11 positions match TRBD2. This CDR3 has 14 amino acids. Germline V lookup: CDR1 DFQATT, CDR2 SNEGSKA (reference sequence). Losses at the gene ends were 2 bases for V and 11 bases for J; bases not matched to a gene: 9. The CDR3 sequence: CSARTSGGSGGQYF. The CDR3 bases are TGCAGTGCTAGAACTAGCGGGGGATCGGGTGGGCAGTATTTT.

This clonotype was seen a handful of times. The chain couples TRBV12-5 to TRBJ2-5, with TRBD1 identical over 8 bases. J gave up 4 bases and V 8 bases, and 6 bases lay outside the gene matches. The V gene's germline CDR1 is LGHNT and CDR2 FRNRAP. The CDR3 has 13 amino acids. Here the CDR3 reads CASCQGAGETQYF. DNA of the CDR3: TGTGCTAGTTGCCAGGGGGCGGGAGAGACCCAGTACTTC.

CDR3 residues: CASSAPTGAPTGELFF. CDR3 nucleotides: TGTGCCAGCAGCGCCCCGACAGGGGCACCAACCGGGGAGCTGTTTTTT. The chain is built from TRBV7-9 and TRBJ2-2; 8 bases agree with TRBD1. The CDR3 extends over 16 amino acids. Germline trimming cut 5 bases from V and 5 bases from J; bases unmatched to any gene: 10. The V gene's germline CDR1 is SEHNR and CDR2 FQNEAQ (reference sequence).

CDR3 in DNA: TGTGCCAGCAGTAGAAATAATAATTCACCCCTCCACTTT. Amino acid sequence: CASSRNNNSPLHF. V gene TRBV12-3 or TRBV12-4 combines with J gene TRBJ1-6, with D uncertain. The CDR3 consists of 13 residues. V lost 5 bases to trimming and J lost 5 bases, with 7 bases between them.

In its sample, this clonotype was seen a few times. This rearrangement joins TRBV30 to TRBJ1-1; D is uncertain. CDR1 is GTSNPN, CDR2 SVGIG, per germline (reference sequence). The CDR3 consists of 13 residues. V lost 2 bases and J 0 bases, leaving 7 bases between the germline ends. The CDR3 DNA reads TGTGCCTGGAGTTTACAGTTGAACACTGAAGCTTTCTTT. Protein product: CAWSLQLNTEAFF.

The J gene is TRBJ2-2, the V gene TRBV5-1, with D hard to call. The germline V gene has CDR1 SGHRS and CDR2 YFSETQ. CDR3 length: 16 amino acids. V lost 5 bases and J lost 0, with 14 bases in between. CDR3 DNA sequence: TGCGCCAGCAGGGTTGGGCAGTCGTCGAACACCGGGGAGCTGTTTTTT. This encodes CASRVGQSSNTGELFF.

The genes are TRBV5-1 and TRBJ2-7, with 9 bases lining up with TRBD2. V was pared by 6 bases and J by 6 bases, with 10 bases of the junction left unmatched. The CDR3 is made up of 14 amino acids. Germline values: CDR1 SGHRS, CDR2 YFSETQ. In nucleotides, the CDR3 is TGCGCCAGCACCGGGTCGGGACTAGCCAGCGAGCAGTACTTC. Its translation: CASTGSGLASEQYF.

This sequence joins TRBV9 and TRBJ2-1; 7 nucleotides line up with TRBD1. Unmatched junction bases numbered 11, after V lost 0 bases and J lost 14 bases. CDR3 size: 14 residues. CDR1 is SGDLS, CDR2 YYNGEE, per germline. The CDR3 DNA is TGTGCCAGCAGCGTAGCGGCCCAAACAGGGACAGAGTTCTTC. Residues: CASSVAAQTGTEFF.

This clonotype was seen a handful of times. J is TRBJ1-2 and V is TRBV9, with 9 bases that match TRBD1. Germline V lookup: CDR1 SGDLS, CDR2 YYNGEE. Trimming at V came to 4 bases and at J to 3 bases, leaving 4 bases not matched to a gene. This CDR3 spans 14 amino acids. The DNA for the CDR3 is TGTGCCAGCAGCACCGGACAGGGGTACTATGGCTACACCTTC. Protein product: CASSTGQGYYGYTF.

This clonotype was found many times. The chain is built from TRBV7-2 and TRBJ2-3; 11 positions agree with TRBD1. Germline CDR1 reads SGHTA; CDR2 reads FQGNSA. V trimming: 6 bases; J trimming: 5 bases; junction bases outside the gene matches: 7. The CDR3 length is 15 residues. The DNA of the CDR3 is TGTGCCAGCAGACGAACCGGGACAGGGGGAGATACGCAGTATTTT. Protein: CASRRTGTGGDTQYF.

In its sample, this clonotype was seen many times. The rearrangement joins TRBV7-3 to TRBJ2-2; D uncertain. The germline V gene has CDR1 SGHTA and CDR2 FQGTGA. The CDR3 contains 16 residues. The V end was cut by 4 bases, the J end by 3 bases, with 15 bases between. The CDR3 loop is CASSSTLQLDTGELFF. The CDR3 bases are TGTGCCAGCAGCTCCACCCTCCAATTGGACACCGGGGAGCTGTTTTTT. Complete variable domain (other parts from reference TRBV7-3 and TRBJ2-2): GAGVSQTPSNKVTEKGKYVELRCDPISGHTALYWYRQSLGQGPEFLIYFQGTGAADDSGLPNDRFFAVRPEGSVSTLKIQRTERGDSAVYLCASSSTLQLDTGELFFGEGSRLTVL.

This clonotype was detected only a few times. V gene TRBV4-3 combines with J gene TRBJ2-2; D unclear. Germline CDR1 reads LGHNA; CDR2 reads YSLEER. This CDR3 spans 16 amino acids. Trimming removed 1 base from V and 4 bases from J, with 13 bases in between. CDR3 nucleotides: TGCGCCAGCAGCCAAGGGGCGCTTAGGCTCACCGGGGAGCTGTTTTTT. Encoded protein: CASSQGALRLTGELFF.

This clonotype was picked up a small number of times. The chain has TRBV3-1 and TRBJ1-1; D remains unclear. The germline gives CDR1 LGHDT, CDR2 YNNKEL (reference sequence). This CDR3 is 12 amino acids long. V was clipped by 2 bases and J by 6 bases, with 7 bases between them. The CDR3 DNA reads as TGTGCCAGCAGCCAACGGGTAGCTGAAGCTTTCTTT. Its translation: CASSQRVAEAFF. The full variable domain, rest sourced from reference TRBV3-1 and TRBJ1-1, is DTAVSQTPKYLVTQMGNDKSIKCEQNLGHDTMYWYKQDSKKFLKIMFSYNNKELIINETVPNRFSPKSPDKAHLNLHINSLELGDSAVYFCASSQRVAEAFFGQGTRLTVV.

The chain uses TRBV6-1 and TRBJ2-2; D is unresolved. This CDR3 spans 14 amino acids. The ends were cut back, 1 base at V and 5 bases at J, with 8 bases in the middle. CDR1 and CDR2 (germline): MNHNS, SASEGT. The CDR3 here is CASSEGVGTGELFF. Here the CDR3 DNA reads TGTGCCAGCAGTGAAGGTGTGGGGACCGGGGAGCTGTTTTTT.

The V and J genes are TRBV7-9 and TRBJ1-3; D is uncertain. Germline values: CDR1 SEHNR, CDR2 FQNEAQ (reference sequence). This CDR3 has 17 residues. The ends were cut back, 6 bases at V and 0 bases at J, with 18 bases in the middle. The CDR3 is CASRQDGHPSSGNTIYF. CDR3 nucleotide sequence: TGTGCCAGCAGGCAGGACGGGCACCCGAGCTCTGGAAACACCATATATTTT.

V gene TRBV29-1 combines with J gene TRBJ2-5; D is possibly TRBD1 (6 bases). This CDR3 spans 15 amino acids. CDR1 is SQVTM and CDR2 is ANQGSEA in the germline V gene. The ends were cut back, 0 bases at V and 0 bases at J, with 11 bases in the middle. CDR3 in amino acids: CSVEDVRQDQETQYF. The CDR3 region has the DNA TGCAGCGTTGAAGATGTCCGACAGGACCAAGAGACCCAGTACTTC.

This clonotype has more than one count but fewer than ten. This rearrangement joins TRBV4-1 to TRBJ1-4; D is perhaps TRBD1 (5 bases). V lost 0 bases and J lost 0, with 14 bases in between. CDR1 is MGHRA, CDR2 YSYEKL, per germline. This CDR3 has 18 amino acids. CDR3 DNA: TGCGCCAGCAGCCAAGATGGGGGGGATCTTGCAACTAATGAAAAACTGTTTTTT. This gives the protein CASSQDGGDLATNEKLFF.

This clonotype has more than one count but fewer than ten. V usage is TRBV12-3 or TRBV12-4 and J usage is TRBJ1-1; 7 bases fit TRBD1. The V segment lost 3 bases and the J segment 4 bases; nucleotides outside the gene matches: 8. The CDR3 contains 15 residues. In DNA form, the CDR3 reads TGTGCCAGCAGTTTGGGGCAAGGGGGCGTCACTGAAGCTTTCTTT. Protein sequence: CASSLGQGGVTEAFF.

The chain employs TRBV24-1 and TRBJ2-3; 9 bases match TRBD2. This CDR3 has 17 residues. V shed 7 bases and J 5 bases; nucleotides not matched to a gene: 15. Germline CDR1 is KGHDR and CDR2 is SFDVKD. CDR3 region: CATSDAASGGRLDTQYF. The CDR3 bases are TGTGCCACCAGCGATGCCGCGAGCGGGGGGCGGCTAGATACGCAGTATTTT.

This clonotype occurred a few times. The chain combines TRBV9 with TRBJ1-3; no definite D call. Trimming removed 0 bases from V and 4 bases from J, with 5 bases in between. The CDR3 extends over 13 amino acids. The germline V gene encodes CDR1 SGDLS and CDR2 YYNGEE. CDR3 in DNA: TGTGCCAGCAGCGTAGGGGGAGGAAACACCATATATTTT. Protein: CASSVGGGNTIYF.

The rearrangement links TRBV6-6 to TRBJ1-1; D uncertain. Trimming stripped 10 bases from V and 1 base from J, with 10 bases between. The CDR3 is made up of 12 amino acids. Germline V gene data show CDR1 as MNHNY and CDR2 as SVGAGI (reference sequence). This CDR3 reads CATRRGNTEAFF. The DNA for the CDR3 is TGTGCCACCAGACGAGGGAACACTGAAGCTTTCTTT.

In its sample, this clonotype was seen a few times. The V call is TRBV6-2 or TRBV6-3, the J call TRBJ2-7, with D unclear. With 8 bases removed from V and 2 bases from J, the gap between germline ends came to 13 bases. The germline CDR1 and CDR2 sequences are MNHEY and SVGEGT. The CDR3 contains 13 residues. CDR3 residues: CASRGSGAYEQYV. CDR3 DNA sequence: TGTGCCAGCCGCGGAAGTGGGGCCTACGAGCAGTACGTC.

CDR3 sequence (DNA): TGTGCCAGCAGCACGTCTCGGGGAACCGTTTTAGCGAGTCAAGGCTACACCTTC. Encoded protein: CASSTSRGTVLASQGYTF. The chain couples TRBV5-4 to TRBJ1-2; D remains unclear. V was shortened by 4 bases and J by 8 bases, with 30 bases between the two germline ends. The CDR3 sequence is 18 residues long. Germline V gene data show CDR1 as SGHNT and CDR2 as YYREEE (reference sequence). Supplemented by reference TRBV5-4 and TRBJ1-2, the full variable domain reads ETGVTQSPTHLIKTRGQQVTLRCSSQSGHNTVSWYQQALGQGPQFIFQYYREEENGRGNFPPRFSGLQFPNYSSELNVNALELDDSALYLCASSTSRGTVLASQGYTFGSGTRLTVV.